This T cell receptor (beta chain) was obtained from a study of T cell repertoires in cytomegalovirus infection (dated by TCRdb to the late 2010s). About the full investigation: Donor HLA type was relevant to the analysis, because carriage of CMV infection together with the matching HLA type was indicated by public TCR beta signatures.

The study at large found these results: In both this cohort and an independent cohort of under 450 donors, the cumulative frequency of public TCR beta family members distinguished carriers of CMV infection plus the relevant HLA type. The ex vivo response was dominated by HLA-C-restricted CMV-specific TCR beta clonotypes, which also provided the single most frequent clonotype in two of eight donors.

Sequencing instrument: Illumina HiSeq 1500. TCRdb redid the processing of the public reads, applying fastp at Q25 and MiXCR, and retained in-frame beta chains. Records with the same CDR3 protein are collapsed into one entry carrying the most frequent genes and DNA. This sample lists a few hundred thousand distinct CDR3 sequences; around 9% were detected once. Of the sample, around 16% is held by the ten largest clones. At least ten counts were recorded for this clonotype. The clone's antigen remains unknown. No base-level quality is on record; no much larger clone is a single base apart. The germline V gene (reference sequence) specifies MNHNY as CDR1 and SVGAGI as CDR2. The V end loses 0 bases and the J end loses 1 base, and a stretch of 9 bases separates them. Inclusive of the bounding cysteine and phenylalanine, the CDR3 is 15 residues long. Only the CDR3 region is kept as DNA, spanning 45 bases read in frame from base 1.

The chain was built from TRBV6-6 and TRBJ1-1; the D gene cannot be named for sure. The sample comprised PBMCs. The receptor's source is a human donor in good health (CMV status not recorded). Some clones in this sample may be carry-over from other donors' samples. The CDR3 reads as follows: CASSYSSSKNTEAFF. The sequence in DNA is TGTGCCAGCAGTTACTCTTCGTCTAAGAACACTGAAGCTTTCTTT.